Reported below is one TCR beta chain. The antigen is not known. Repertoires were generated with immunoSEQ multiplex PCR, while TCRdb's copy carries only in-frame clones and drops some. Altogether about 78,000 clones are present, around 87% being singletons, with the ten largest covering roughly 24%. The CDR3 spans 15 residues. After removal of 2 bases from V and 3 bases from J, the junction contained 4 bases not matched to a gene. Per the germline V gene, CDR1 is SGDLS and CDR2 is YYNGEE. This sample is drawn from a study of T cell responses to AZD1222 COVID-19 vaccine. Regarding the study as a whole: Most donors were white British, females outnumbered males, and clonal diversity was possibly underestimated. Samples come after the peak T cell response, not at day 14.

The input for sequencing was peripheral blood, taken on day 0 of AZD1222 vaccination. This TCR was recovered from an adult in good health. The chain links TRBV9 to TRBJ2-7; 11 bases match TRBD1. The CDR3 DNA sequence: TGTGCCAGCAGCGTCGGGACAGGGGGTATCTACGAGCAGTACTTC. As protein: CASSVGTGGIYEQYF.